This TCR beta chain is drawn from a study of shared clonotypes between healthy human individuals. Per the study methods: Owing to the provision of junction-only sequences devoid of quality scores by immunoSEQ, filtering differed. Repertoires were generated with immunoSEQ multiplex PCR, while TCRdb's copy carries only in-frame clones and drops some. V, J and clone size are those of that table, while D and trimming were read from the DNA. The data contain some 1.4 million clones, roughly 96% of them singletons. Note on this clone: Its antigen is not identified.

This CDR3 is 13 amino acids long. Germline V gene data show CDR1 as MDHEN and CDR2 as SYDVKM. The V end lost 6 bases, the J end lost 5 bases, and 11 bases lay between the germline ends. Overall study results and limits: Owing to a small donor count, the genetic and exposure-history diversity represented was limited. Generally, naive subsets came out with larger estimated richness than memory subsets.

The source of this sequence is a man aged 25-40 years in good health. Sequenced material: naive CD4+ T cells sorted from blood. Subset meaning: CD45RA+ positively selected. The gene calls are TRBV28 and TRBJ2-1; the D gene is possibly TRBD1 (6 bases). CDR3 region: CASSIQGNNEQFF. The CDR3, as DNA: TGTGCCAGCAGCATACAGGGAAACAATGAGCAGTTCTTC.